The T cell receptor (beta chain) described here comes from a study of cytomegalovirus exposure and HLA in healthy donors. This CDR3 has 14 amino acids. After removal of 5 bases from V and 5 bases from J, the junction contained 8 bases not matched to a gene. In germline, CDR1 is SGHAT, CDR2 FQNNGV. Primers: 60 Vbeta forward and 13 Jbeta reverse. This table comes from immunoSEQ multiplex PCR, and its TCRdb copy is limited to in-frame clones, with some not included. Among 95,000 to 110,000 clones, about 74% were seen once, and the ten largest hold about 15%. This chain connects TRBV11-2 to TRBJ1-1, with 7 nucleotides matching TRBD1. The material sequenced was PBMCs. This TCR derives from a woman in her forties in good health and CMV-seropositive. This CDR3 reads CASSTQGRGTEAFF. In DNA, the CDR3 is TGTGCCAGCAGCACCCAGGGCAGGGGGACTGAAGCTTTCTTT.